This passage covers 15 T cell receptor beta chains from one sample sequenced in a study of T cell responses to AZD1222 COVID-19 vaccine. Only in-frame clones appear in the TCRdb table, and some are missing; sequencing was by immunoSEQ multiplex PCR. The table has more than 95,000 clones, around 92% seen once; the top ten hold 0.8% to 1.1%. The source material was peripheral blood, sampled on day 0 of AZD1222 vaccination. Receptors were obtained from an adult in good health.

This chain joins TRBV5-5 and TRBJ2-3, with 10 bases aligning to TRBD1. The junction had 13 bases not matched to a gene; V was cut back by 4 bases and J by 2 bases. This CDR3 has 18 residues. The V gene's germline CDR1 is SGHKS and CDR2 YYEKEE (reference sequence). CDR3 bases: TGTGCCAGCAGCCTCTCCGGGACAGGGGTTTGGGACACAGATACGCAGTATTTT. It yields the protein CASSLSGTGVWDTDTQYF.

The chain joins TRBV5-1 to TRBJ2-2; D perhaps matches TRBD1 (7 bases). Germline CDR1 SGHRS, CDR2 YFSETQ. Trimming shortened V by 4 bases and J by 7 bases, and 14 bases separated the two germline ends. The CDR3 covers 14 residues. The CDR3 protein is CASSQGGGNGELFF. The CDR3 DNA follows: TGCGCCAGCAGCCAAGGGGGCGGGAACGGGGAGCTGTTTTTT.

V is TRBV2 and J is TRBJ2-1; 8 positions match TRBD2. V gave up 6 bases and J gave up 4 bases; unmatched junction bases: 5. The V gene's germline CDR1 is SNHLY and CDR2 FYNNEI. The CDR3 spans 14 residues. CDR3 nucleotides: TGTGCCAGCAGCCCTGGACTAGCTTACAATGAGCAGTTCTTC. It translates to CASSPGLAYNEQFF.

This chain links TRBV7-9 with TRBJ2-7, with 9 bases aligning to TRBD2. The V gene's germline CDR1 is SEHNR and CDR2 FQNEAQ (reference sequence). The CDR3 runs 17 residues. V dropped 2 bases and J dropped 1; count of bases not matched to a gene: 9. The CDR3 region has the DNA TGTGCCAGCAGCTTATTCGGAGCTAGCGGGGAATCCTACGAGCAGTACTTC. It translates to CASSLFGASGESYEQYF.

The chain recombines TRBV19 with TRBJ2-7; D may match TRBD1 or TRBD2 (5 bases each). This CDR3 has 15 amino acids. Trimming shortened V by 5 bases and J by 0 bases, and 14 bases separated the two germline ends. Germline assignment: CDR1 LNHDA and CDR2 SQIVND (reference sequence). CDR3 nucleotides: TGTGCCAGTAGTCCACGGGGCAGCCGCTCCTACGAGCAGTACTTC. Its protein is CASSPRGSRSYEQYF.

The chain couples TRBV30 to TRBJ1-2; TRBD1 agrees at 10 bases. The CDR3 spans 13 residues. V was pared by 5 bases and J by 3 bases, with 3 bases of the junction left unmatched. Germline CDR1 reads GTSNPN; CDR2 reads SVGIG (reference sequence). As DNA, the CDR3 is TGTGCCTGGGACAGGGGGCGCGACTATGGCTACACCTTC. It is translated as CAWDRGRDYGYTF. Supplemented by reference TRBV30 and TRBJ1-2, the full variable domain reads SQTIHQWPATLVQPVGSPLSLECTVEGTSNPNLYWYRQAAGRGLQLLFYSVGIGQISSEVPQNLSASRPQDRQFILSSKKLLLSDSGFYLCAWDRGRDYGYTFGSGTRLTVV.

The CDR3 spells CASSLLGYTGELFF. DNA of the CDR3: TGCGCCAGCAGCTTGCTTGGCTACACCGGGGAGCTGTTTTTT. The V call is TRBV5-1, the J call TRBJ2-2; D gene unclear. The V gene lost 1 base and the J gene lost 3 bases, with 7 bases spanning the gap. This CDR3 is 14 amino acids long. Germline V CDR1 and CDR2: SGHRS, YFSETQ.

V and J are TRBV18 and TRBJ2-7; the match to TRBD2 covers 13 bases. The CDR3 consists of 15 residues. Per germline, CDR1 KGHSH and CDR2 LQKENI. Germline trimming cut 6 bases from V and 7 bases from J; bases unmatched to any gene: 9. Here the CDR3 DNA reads TGTGCCAGCTCCACCGGACTAGCGGGAGCGGAGGAGCAGTACTTC. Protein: CASSTGLAGAEEQYF.

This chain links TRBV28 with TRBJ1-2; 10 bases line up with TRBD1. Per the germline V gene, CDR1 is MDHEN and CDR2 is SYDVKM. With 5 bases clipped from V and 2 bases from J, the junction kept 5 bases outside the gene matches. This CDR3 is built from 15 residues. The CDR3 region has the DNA TGTGCCAGCAGTCAGAGACAGGGGGCCAACTATGGCTACACCTTC. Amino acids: CASSQRQGANYGYTF.

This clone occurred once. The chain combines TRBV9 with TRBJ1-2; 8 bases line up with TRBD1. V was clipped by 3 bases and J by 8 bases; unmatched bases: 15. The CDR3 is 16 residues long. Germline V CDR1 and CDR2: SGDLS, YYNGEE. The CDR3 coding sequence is TGTGCCAGCAGCGCAGTGACAACCGGGACAGGATCCGGCTACACCTTC. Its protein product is CASSAVTTGTGSGYTF. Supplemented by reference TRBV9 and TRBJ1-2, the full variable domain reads DSGVTQTPKHLITATGQRVTLRCSPRSGDLSVYWYQQSLDQGLQFLIQYYNGEERAKGNILERFSAQQFPDLHSELNLSSLELGDSALYFCASSAVTTGTGSGYTFGSGTRLTVV.

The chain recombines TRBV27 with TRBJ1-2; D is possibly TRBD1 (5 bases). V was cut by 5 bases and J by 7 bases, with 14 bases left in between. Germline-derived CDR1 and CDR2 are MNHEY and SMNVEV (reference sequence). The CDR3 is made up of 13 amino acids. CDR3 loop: CASSPQSRVGYTF. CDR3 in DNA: TGTGCCAGCAGTCCACAATCCAGGGTTGGCTACACCTTC.

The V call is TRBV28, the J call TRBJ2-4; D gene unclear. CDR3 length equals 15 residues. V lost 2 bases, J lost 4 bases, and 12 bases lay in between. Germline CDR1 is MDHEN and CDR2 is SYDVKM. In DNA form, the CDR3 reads TGTGCCAGCAGTTTAAGTTTTGGTGCTAAAAACATTCAGTACTTC. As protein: CASSLSFGAKNIQYF.

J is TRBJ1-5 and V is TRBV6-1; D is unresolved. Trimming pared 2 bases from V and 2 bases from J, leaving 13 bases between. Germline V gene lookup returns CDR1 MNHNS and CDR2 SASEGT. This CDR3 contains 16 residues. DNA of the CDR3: TGTGCCAGCAGTGAAACTTATGGCGGTGGCAATCAGCCCCAGCATTTT. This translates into CASSETYGGGNQPQHF.

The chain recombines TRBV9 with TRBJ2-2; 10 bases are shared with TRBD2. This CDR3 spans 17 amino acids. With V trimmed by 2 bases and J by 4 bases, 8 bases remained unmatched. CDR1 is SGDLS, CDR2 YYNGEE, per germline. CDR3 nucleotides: TGTGCCAGCAGCGTCGGTCTAGCGGGAGACACCACCGGGGAGCTGTTTTTT. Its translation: CASSVGLAGDTTGELFF.

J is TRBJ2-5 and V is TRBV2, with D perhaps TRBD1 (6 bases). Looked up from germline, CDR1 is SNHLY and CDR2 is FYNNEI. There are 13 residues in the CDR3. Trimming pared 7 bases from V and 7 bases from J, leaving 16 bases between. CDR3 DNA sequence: TGTGCCAGCATGAACGAGCGAGGGGGGACCCAGTACTTC. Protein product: CASMNERGGTQYF.